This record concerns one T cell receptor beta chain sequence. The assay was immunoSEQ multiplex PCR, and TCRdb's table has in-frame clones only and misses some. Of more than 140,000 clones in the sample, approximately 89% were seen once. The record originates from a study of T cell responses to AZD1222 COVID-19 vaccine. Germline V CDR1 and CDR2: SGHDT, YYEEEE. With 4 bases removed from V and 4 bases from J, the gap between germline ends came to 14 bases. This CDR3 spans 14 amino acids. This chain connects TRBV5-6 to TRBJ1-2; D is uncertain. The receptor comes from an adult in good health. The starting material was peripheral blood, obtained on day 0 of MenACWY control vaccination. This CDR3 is CASSPGQTPYGYTF. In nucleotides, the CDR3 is TGTGCCAGCAGCCCGGGCCAAACCCCCTATGGCTACACCTTC.